The source of this T cell receptor beta chain is a study of T cells in Graves' hyperthyroidism and ophthalmopathy. Study-level points and caveats: Ophthalmopathy cases were set apart from stable hyperthyroidism by a 13 V-J model. Ophthalmopathy was model-predicted a median roughly 6.3 months pre-onset.

Diagnoses rested on clinical symptoms, serum thyroxine and TRAb, thyroid ultrasound and orbital computed tomography. TCR beta CDR3 sequences were amplified from RNA transcripts. TCR CDR3 regions were first amplified by RT-PCR with HTBI primers. One entry per CDR3 protein, called by TCRdb with MiXCR from the multiplex PCR reads. The sample comprises about 92,000 distinct CDR3 sequences, just over 50% of which are singletons, and roughly 27% rests with the top ten. This clonotype has at least ten counts. Its antigen remains unknown. Material: blood. The TCR sequence derives from a woman aged 35 to 49 with Graves' hyperthyroidism.

The CDR3 bases are TGCGCCAGCAGCCAAGTCTGGGGGCAGGTGGTCGAGCAGTACTTC. Its translation is CASSQVWGQVVEQYF. The genes are TRBV4-1 and TRBJ2-7, with D possibly matching TRBD1 (6 bases). V lost 1 base, J lost 6 bases, and 16 bases lay in between. The CDR3 covers 15 residues. The germline V gene has CDR1 MGHRA and CDR2 YSYEKL.